This T cell receptor beta chain was sequenced in a study of blood T cell repertoires in COVID-19. Overall study context: From the United States, Italy and Spain came samples of acute and convalescent COVID-19.

Residents of under 25 US areas, aged about 18 to 89 years, made up the participants. The V and J ends lost 5 bases and 4 bases, in that order; junction bases with no gene match: 6. Germline V lookup: CDR1 MNHEY, CDR2 SMNVEV (reference sequence). The CDR3 is made up of 15 amino acids. In the source study's methods: Reference gene primer amplification gave estimated nucleated cell counts. Clones were read by immunoSEQ multiplex PCR, and TCRdb kept only the in-frame ones, dropping some. V and J calls plus clone size are reproduced from that table; the DNA served to infer D and trimming. The table shows roughly 220,000 clones, with roughly nine tenths occurring only once.

Sequencing was carried out using PBMCs or T cells enriched from blood (not recorded which). The rearrangement uses TRBV27 and TRBJ2-1, with 9 positions matching TRBD2. The sequence was collected from a young woman in a cohort exposed to, infected with or recovered from COVID-19 (not recorded which). CDR3 in amino acids: CASSMAGGPYNEQFF. The CDR3 nucleotides are TGTGCCAGCAGTATGGCGGGAGGGCCTTACAATGAGCAGTTCTTC.